This T cell receptor (beta chain) appears in the sequencing data of a study of cytomegalovirus exposure and HLA in healthy donors. Primers: 60 Vbeta forward and 13 Jbeta reverse. Using immunoSEQ multiplex PCR, the repertoire was profiled, and TCRdb retains in-frame clones only, with some absent. The sample consists of around 260,000 clones, 80% of them appearing once. This CDR3 is built from 13 residues. CDR1 is LNHDA, CDR2 SQIVND, per germline (reference sequence). The trim removed 8 bases at V and 2 bases at J, leaving 3 bases unmatched. The TCR sequence derives from a girl aged 2 to 9 in good health and CMV-seronegative. The specimen sequenced was PBMCs. The chain couples TRBV19 to TRBJ1-5; 7 bases are shared with TRBD1. CDR3 in DNA: TGTGCCAGTGGGGACAGAGGCAATCAGCCCCAGCATTTT. This translates into CASGDRGNQPQHF.